The entry that follows covers one TCR beta chain sequence. No antigen is known for it. Primers for the PCR totalled 60 Vbeta and 13 Jbeta. Profiled with immunoSEQ multiplex PCR; TCRdb holds only in-frame clones, not every one. The top ten clones hold nearly 4% of a sample with about 40,000 clones, about 70% of them seen once. The data belong to a study of cytomegalovirus exposure and HLA in healthy donors. Study findings and constraints: A few CMV-associated chains proved CMV antigen-specific in vitro.

Healthy donors of bone marrow made up the group. The CDR3 covers 14 residues. Germline V gene sequence: CDR1 SGHTA, CDR2 FQGNSA. Trimming cost V 1 base and J 3 bases, with 7 bases left between them. The origin of this receptor is a man aged 35-49 years in good health and CMV-seronegative. The specimen was PBMCs. This sequence joins TRBV7-2 and TRBJ1-5; D is undetermined. The CDR3 DNA is TGTGCCAGCAGCTTAGACACGATCAATCAGCCCCAGCATTTT. Its protein product is CASSLDTINQPQHF.